This TCR beta chain originates from a study of regulatory T cells. Study-level points and caveats: In CD3G-deficient patients, conventional CD4+ T cells were enriched for hydrophobic CDR3 residues at positions 6 and 7.

Amplification used 52 TRBV primers and 13 TRBJ primers. TCRdb's table, derived via immunoSEQ multiplex PCR, lists solely in-frame clones and lacks some. The data show some 38,000 clones, with approximately 91% seen just once and approximately 2.3% held by the top ten. Concerning this clone: Its antigen is currently unknown.

Germline values: CDR1 SGHVS, CDR2 FQNEAQ. The CDR3 is made up of 16 amino acids. V was trimmed by 5 bases and J by 2 bases, leaving 18 bases between them. V is TRBV7-8 and J is TRBJ1-1; D unresolved. This TCR was recovered from a person in their late teens or twenties with CD3G deficiency. The sequenced sample was conventional CD4+ T cells sorted from blood. CDR3 amino acids: CASSPRERRGNTEAFF. In DNA, the CDR3 is TGTGCCAGCAGCCCCCGCGAGAGGCGGGGTAACACTGAAGCTTTCTTT.